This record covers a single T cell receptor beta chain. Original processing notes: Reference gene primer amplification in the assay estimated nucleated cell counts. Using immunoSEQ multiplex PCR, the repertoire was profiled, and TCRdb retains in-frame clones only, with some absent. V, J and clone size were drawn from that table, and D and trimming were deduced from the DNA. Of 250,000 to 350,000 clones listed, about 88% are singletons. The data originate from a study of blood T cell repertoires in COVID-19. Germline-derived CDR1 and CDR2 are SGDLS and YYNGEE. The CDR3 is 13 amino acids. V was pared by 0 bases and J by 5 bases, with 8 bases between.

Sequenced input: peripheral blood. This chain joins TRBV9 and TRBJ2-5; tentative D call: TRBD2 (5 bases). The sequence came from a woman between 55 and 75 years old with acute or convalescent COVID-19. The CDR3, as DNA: TGTGCCAGCAGCGTAGGAGGCGGGGAGACCCAGTACTTC. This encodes CASSVGGGETQYF.